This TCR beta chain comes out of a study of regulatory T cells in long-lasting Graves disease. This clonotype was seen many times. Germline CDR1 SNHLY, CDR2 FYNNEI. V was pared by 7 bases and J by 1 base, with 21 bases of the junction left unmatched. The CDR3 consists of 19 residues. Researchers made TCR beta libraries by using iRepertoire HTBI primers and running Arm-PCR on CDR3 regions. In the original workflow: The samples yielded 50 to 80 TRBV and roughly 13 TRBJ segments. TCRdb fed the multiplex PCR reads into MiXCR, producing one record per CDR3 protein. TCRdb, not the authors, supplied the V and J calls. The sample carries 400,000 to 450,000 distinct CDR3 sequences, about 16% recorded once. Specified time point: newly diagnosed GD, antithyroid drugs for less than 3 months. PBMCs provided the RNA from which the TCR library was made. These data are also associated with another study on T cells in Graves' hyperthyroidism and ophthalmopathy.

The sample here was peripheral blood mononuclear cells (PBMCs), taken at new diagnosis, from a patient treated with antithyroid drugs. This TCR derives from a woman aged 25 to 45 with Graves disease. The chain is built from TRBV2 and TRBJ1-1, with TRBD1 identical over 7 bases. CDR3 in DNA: TGTGCCAGCACACTTCGGGGATACAGGGGATTATTACCGAACACTGAAGCTTTCTTT. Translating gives CASTLRGYRGLLPNTEAFF.